The 9 T cell receptor beta chains in this list originate from one sample, sequenced in a study of T cell responses to AZD1222 COVID-19 vaccine. Clones were sequenced by immunoSEQ multiplex PCR, and TCRdb holds only the in-frame ones, with some missing. The sample holds under 110,000 clones, approximately 87% seen once. Source: peripheral blood, taken 28 days after the second AZD1222 dose. All receptors derive from an adult who received the AZD1222 COVID-19 vaccine.

The chain links TRBV27 to TRBJ2-1; no clear D. Trimming removed 5 bases from V and 7 bases from J, with 12 bases in between. This CDR3 has 13 amino acids. Germline V gene sequence: CDR1 MNHEY, CDR2 SMNVEV (reference sequence). CDR3 residues: CASSPPGVNEQFF. The CDR3 region has the DNA TGTGCCAGCAGTCCCCCCGGCGTTAATGAGCAGTTCTTC.

The chain joins TRBV7-2 to TRBJ1-1; D uncertain. Germline assignment: CDR1 SGHTA and CDR2 FQGNSA. Trimming stripped 3 bases from V and 4 bases from J, with 6 bases between. The CDR3 spans 12 residues. CDR3 in DNA: TGTGCCAGCAGCTTGTATTCCACTGAAGCTTTCTTT. It encodes CASSLYSTEAFF.

This clone appeared once. This chain uses TRBV30 with TRBJ1-4; D perhaps matches TRBD1 (6 bases). Germline V lookup: CDR1 GTSNPN, CDR2 SVGIG (reference sequence). V gave up 3 bases and J gave up 7 bases, with 12 bases separating them. CDR3 length: 13 residues. As DNA, the CDR3 is TGTGCCTGGAGGGGGGCTGGGGTTGAAAAACTGTTTTTT. It encodes CAWRGAGVEKLFF.

The table lists this clone with a count of one. This chain connects TRBV24-1 to TRBJ2-2; either TRBD1 or TRBD2 may supply D (5 bases each). The CDR3 has 15 residues. V was trimmed by 1 base and J by 7 bases, leaving 12 bases between them. Germline loops: CDR1 KGHDR, CDR2 SFDVKD. CDR3 sequence reads: CATSDFPGTGGELFF. In DNA form, the CDR3 reads TGTGCCACCAGTGATTTCCCTGGGACCGGCGGGGAGCTGTTTTTT.

Only one count was recorded for this clone. The CDR3 nucleotides read TGTGCCAGCAGTGTTAGTCCGGTGCCCACTGAAGCTTTCTTT. Protein sequence: CASSVSPVPTEAFF. V usage is TRBV2 and J usage is TRBJ1-1; D is undetermined. The CDR3 consists of 14 residues. Trimming left V 4 bases short and J 4 bases short, with 13 bases between. CDR1 SNHLY and CDR2 FYNNEI come from the germline V gene. The full variable domain, completed using reference TRBV2 and TRBJ1-1, is EPEVTQTPSHQVTQMGQEVILRCVPISNHLYFYWYRQILGQKVEFLVSFYNNEISEKSEIFDDQFSVERPDGSNFTLKIRSTKLEDSAMYFCASSVSPVPTEAFFGQGTRLTVV.

The rearrangement links TRBV7-9 to TRBJ2-2; the match to TRBD2 covers 9 bases. This CDR3 has 14 amino acids. CDR1 and CDR2 (germline): SEHNR, FQNEAQ (reference sequence). With 7 bases clipped from V and 7 bases from J, the junction kept 7 bases outside the gene matches. Here the CDR3 reads CASITTSGIGELFF. CDR3 DNA: TGTGCCAGCATCACGACTAGCGGTATCGGGGAGCTGTTTTTT.

The chain links TRBV10-3 to TRBJ1-4; 7 bases fit TRBD1. The length of the CDR3 is 17 residues. V was pared by 3 bases and J by 3 bases, with 10 bases of the junction left unmatched. Germline-derived CDR1 and CDR2 are ENHRY and SYGVKD. Here the CDR3 DNA reads TGTGCCATCAGTGACTCCGAGGGGGGACAGCCTAATGAAAAACTGTTTTTT. Translating it yields CAISDSEGGQPNEKLFF.

This rearrangement joins TRBV6-5 to TRBJ2-7, with 7 bases that match TRBD1. The V and J ends lost 5 bases and 2 bases, in that order; junction bases with no gene match: 9. Germline assignment: CDR1 MNHEY and CDR2 SVGAGI. The length of the CDR3 is 15 residues. The CDR3 loop is CASSPGTAKTYEQYF. The CDR3 coding sequence is TGTGCCAGCAGTCCTGGGACAGCGAAAACCTACGAGCAGTACTTC.

The J gene is TRBJ1-1, the V gene TRBV4-2; a weak D match, TRBD1 (6 bases). Germline loops: CDR1 LGHNA, CDR2 YNFKEQ. CDR3 length: 15 amino acids. Trimming took off 0 bases at V and 2 bases at J, with 10 bases between the two ends. The CDR3 region has the DNA TGTGCCAGCAGCCAAGAATCAGGGGACAACACTGAAGCTTTCTTT. Translated, it gives CASSQESGDNTEAFF.